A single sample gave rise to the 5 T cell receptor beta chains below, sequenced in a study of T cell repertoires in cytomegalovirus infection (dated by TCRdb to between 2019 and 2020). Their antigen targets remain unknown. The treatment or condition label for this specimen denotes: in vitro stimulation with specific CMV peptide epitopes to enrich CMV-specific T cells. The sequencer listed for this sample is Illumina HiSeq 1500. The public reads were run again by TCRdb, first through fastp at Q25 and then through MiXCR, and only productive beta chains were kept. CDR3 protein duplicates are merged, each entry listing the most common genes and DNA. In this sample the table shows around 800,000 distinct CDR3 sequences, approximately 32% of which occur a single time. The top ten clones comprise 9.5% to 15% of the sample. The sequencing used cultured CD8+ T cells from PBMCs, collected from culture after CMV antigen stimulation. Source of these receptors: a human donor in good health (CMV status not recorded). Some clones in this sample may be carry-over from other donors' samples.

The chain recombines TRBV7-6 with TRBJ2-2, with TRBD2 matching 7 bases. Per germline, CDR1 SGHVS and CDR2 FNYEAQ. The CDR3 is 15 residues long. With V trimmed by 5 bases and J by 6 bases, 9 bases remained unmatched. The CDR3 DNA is TGTGCCAGCAGCGACGTGGGAGGGGCTTCCGGGGAGCTGTTTTTT. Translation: CASSDVGGASGELFF.

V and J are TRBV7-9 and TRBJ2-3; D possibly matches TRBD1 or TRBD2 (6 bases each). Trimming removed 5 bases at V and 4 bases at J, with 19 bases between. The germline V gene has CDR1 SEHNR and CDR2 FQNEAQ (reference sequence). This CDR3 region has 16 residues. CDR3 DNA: TGTGCCAGCAGCCACCCGGGGGCGGCACACCCAGATACGCAGTATTTT. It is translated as CASSHPGAAHPDTQYF.

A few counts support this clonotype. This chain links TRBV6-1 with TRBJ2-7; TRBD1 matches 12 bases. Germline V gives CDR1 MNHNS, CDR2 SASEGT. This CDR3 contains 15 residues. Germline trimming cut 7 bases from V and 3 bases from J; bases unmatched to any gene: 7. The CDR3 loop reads CASNVGQGAGYEQYF. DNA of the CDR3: TGTGCCAGCAACGTGGGACAGGGGGCTGGCTACGAGCAGTACTTC.

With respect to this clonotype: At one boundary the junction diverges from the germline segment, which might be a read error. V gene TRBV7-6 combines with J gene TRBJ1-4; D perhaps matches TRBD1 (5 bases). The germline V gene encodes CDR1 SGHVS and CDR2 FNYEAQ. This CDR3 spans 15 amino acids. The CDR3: CASSLQPGVNEKLFF. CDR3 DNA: TGTGCTAGCAGCTTGCAACCGGGGGTTAATGAAAAACTGTTTTTT.

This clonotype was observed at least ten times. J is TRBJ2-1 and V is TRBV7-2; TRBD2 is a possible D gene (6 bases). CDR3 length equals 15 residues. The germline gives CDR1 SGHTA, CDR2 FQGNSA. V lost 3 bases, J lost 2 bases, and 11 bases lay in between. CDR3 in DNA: TGTGCCAGCAGCTTTTTGGGGGGTCCCTACAATGAGCAGTTCTTC. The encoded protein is CASSFLGGPYNEQFF.